A single TCR beta chain is shown here with its context. The CDR3 is 17 amino acids. In germline, CDR1 is LGHNA, CDR2 YNFKEQ. V lost 0 bases and J 0 bases, leaving 13 bases between the germline ends. Unique molecular identifiers tagged individual cDNA molecules. One entry per CDR3 protein results from TCRdb running MiXCR on the 5' RACE reads. Of about 35,000 distinct CDR3 sequences in the sample, 4% to 5% were seen once. The data stem from a study of early T cells in non-severe SARS-CoV-2 infection. The TCR was taken from an adult who was a healthcare worker with PCR-confirmed SARS-CoV-2 infection or an uninfected control (not recorded which). This sequence joins TRBV4-2 and TRBJ2-3; D possibly corresponds to TRBD2 (6 bases). The sample consisted of whole blood. The CDR3: CASSQEGVSGSTDTQYF. In DNA form, the CDR3 reads TGTGCCAGCAGCCAAGAAGGGGTTAGCGGTAGCACAGATACGCAGTATTTT.